The clone carrying this T cell receptor (beta chain) was counted once. As yet, its antigen is unknown. These data originate in a study of beta chain features in type 1 diabetes. There are 14 residues in the CDR3. Trimming cost V 0 bases and J 3 bases, with 9 bases left between them. CDR1 and CDR2 from the germline V gene are SGHRS and YFSETQ. Regarding the study as a whole: TCRB CDR3s from Type 1 diabetes patients were moderately but significantly shorter in all four CD4+ subsets.

Expressed TCRB transcripts were sequenced because the isolated RNA had all been reverse transcribed beforehand. Profiled with immunoSEQ multiplex PCR; TCRdb holds only in-frame clones, not every one. The table records roughly 240,000 clones, around 24% of them present only once. This clonotype originated in a woman under 40 with type 1 diabetes. This chain connects TRBV5-1 to TRBJ1-1; D ambiguous. Sequenced material: naive CD4+ T cells from blood. The CDR3 here is CASSLVGTDTEAFF. In nucleotides, the CDR3 is TGCGCCAGCAGCTTGGTGGGCACAGACACTGAAGCTTTCTTT.